Here is one T cell receptor (beta chain) with its context. This clonotype occurred a few times. Its cognate antigen has yet to be identified. One base away there is no much larger clone; base qualities are not given. The data derive from a study of blood T cells in healthy people across ages (dated by TCRdb to 2014 to 2015). Background on the whole study: In model experiments, template switching captured about one uniquely barcoded TCR beta cDNA molecule for every two T cells. Age-related changes in TCR beta repertoire diversity were measured in the study by deep sequencing normalized with unique cDNA molecular identifiers. The donors were split into four age groups: young (average 16 years), middle-aged (39), aged (more than 55) and long-lived (roughly 80). To avoid experimental bias, donors of different ages were randomly spread across the sequencing lanes. For two donors (one aged 18 to 30 and one aged 80 or older), the study analyzed two additional independent replicas of 1 million unique cDNA reads from the same blood draw.

Receptor libraries were prepared by 5' RACE. A second PCR of about 7 to 12 cycles was run with a J-beta primer mix and a sample-barcoded 5' primer. Each TCR beta cDNA molecule received a unique molecular identifier from a template-switch 5' adaptor carrying 12 random nucleotides. Each sample yielded at least 3 million CDR3-containing paired-end reads. The Mint cDNA synthesis kit, primed by a TRBC-specific oligonucleotide, was used to synthesize first-strand cDNA from all RNA. All cDNA was treated with uracil-DNA glycosylase and then went through a first 18-cycle PCR with the universal primers M1SS and BC2_uni_R. Regarding the original processing steps: For normalization, 1 million high-quality reads were randomly selected from each sample, with every read carrying a distinct molecular identifier. Instead of being binned into consensus sequences, reads that shared molecular identifiers were thrown out. MiTCR, set to a Q25 quality threshold and the strictest error-elimination algorithm, was used for CDR3 identification, clonotype clustering and error correction. A nonparametric unseen species model with Euler transformation was used to estimate lower-bound total TCR beta diversity. The raw public data were reprocessed by TCRdb itself: fastp quality trimming at Q25, MiXCR clonotype calling, in-frame beta chains only. Every CDR3 protein is listed once, alongside the most common genes and DNA of its rows. The V and J calls follow TCRdb's processing rather than the paper's. The sample table records 1.8 million or so distinct CDR3 sequences; roughly two fifths of these occur just once. Of the sample, approximately 22% is held by the ten largest clones.

Including cysteine and phenylalanine, the CDR3 has 12 amino acids. Left in the record is the CDR3 DNA by itself, 36 bases read in frame from the first base. Between the V and J ends, shortened by 3 bases and 7 bases respectively, the junction contains 12 bases. CDR1 and CDR2 are drawn from the germline V gene (reference sequence): DFQATT, SNEGSKA. General study outcomes and caveats: As age increased, observed TCR beta diversity per million T cells dropped in a roughly linear way, and a significant reduction was already evident by age roughly 40. Estimates of total diversity from one million sequenced T cells were regarded as lower bounds and underestimates. The long-lived group showed more naive CD4+ T cells, fewer expanded clones and increased TCR diversity than the aged group, suggesting age selection. The CMV infection status of donors was not known, potentially confounding age-related changes in expanded clonotypes. Since profiling was done on bulk unsorted PBMCs, naive and antigen-experienced compartments could not be conclusively compared. The percentage of naive T cells measured by flow cytometry correlated strongly with observed TCR beta diversity.

Donors were around 37 systemically healthy Caucasian individuals from Russia aged roughly 6 to 95 years. Each donor gave approximately 10 milliliters of peripheral blood, collected into EDTA-treated Vacutainer tubes. Ficoll-Paque density-gradient centrifugation was used to isolate PBMCs, with at least 7 million obtained per sample. Trizol reagent was used to extract total RNA from the PBMCs, yielding at least 6 micrograms per sample. For every donor, an aliquot of PBMCs went through flow cytometry to measure the percentages of naive CD45RAhigh/CD27high T cells. Recombination connected TRBV20-1 to TRBJ1-1, with no D gene named confidently. Sequences were obtained from blood. The source is a human donor in good health. The DNA sequence is as follows: TGCAGTGCTAGGGGATTTAATCTTGAAGCTTTCTTT. Its protein product is CSARGFNLEAFF.